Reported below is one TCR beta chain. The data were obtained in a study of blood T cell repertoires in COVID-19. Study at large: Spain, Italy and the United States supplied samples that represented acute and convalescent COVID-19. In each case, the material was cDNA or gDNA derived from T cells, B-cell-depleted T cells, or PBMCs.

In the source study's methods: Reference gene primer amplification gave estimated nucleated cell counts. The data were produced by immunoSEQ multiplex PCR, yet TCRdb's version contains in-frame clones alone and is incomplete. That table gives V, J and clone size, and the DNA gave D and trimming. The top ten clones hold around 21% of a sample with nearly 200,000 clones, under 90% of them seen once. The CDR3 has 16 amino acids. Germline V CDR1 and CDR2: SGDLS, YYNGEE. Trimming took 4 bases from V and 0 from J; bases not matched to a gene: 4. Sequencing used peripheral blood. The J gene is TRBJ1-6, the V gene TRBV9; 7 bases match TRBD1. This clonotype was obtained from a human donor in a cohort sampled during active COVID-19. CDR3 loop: CASSFGQDSYNSPLHF. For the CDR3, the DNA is TGTGCCAGCAGCTTCGGACAGGACTCCTATAATTCACCCCTCCACTTT.